This T cell receptor beta chain comes out of a study of cytomegalovirus exposure and HLA in healthy donors. Whole-study context: From HLA-typed donors, an early data release held around 85 million unique TCRs. General observations from the study: Upon later analysis, HLA-associated TCR beta chains proved more clonally expanded than other, equally common chains. DRB1 had the most TCR associations and HLA-C the fewest, a later analysis found, with rates varying by HLA locus.

PCR employed 60 Vbeta and 13 Jbeta primers. Data came from immunoSEQ multiplex PCR; TCRdb stores just in-frame clones and leaves some out. The top ten clones hold about 1.8% of a sample with roughly 200,000 clones, 70% to 85% of them seen once. This CDR3 region has 13 residues. In germline, CDR1 is SGHVS, CDR2 FNYEAQ. Trimming pared 5 bases from V and 7 bases from J, leaving 14 bases between. Donors in the study were healthy people who gave bone marrow. As regards this clone: Its antigen is undetermined.

The sequence was collected from a man aged 45 to 65 in good health and CMV-seronegative. The chain recombines TRBV7-6 with TRBJ1-2, with TRBD1 as a possible D gene (5 bases). Sequencing was performed on PBMCs. The CDR3 nucleotides read TGTGCCAGCAGCCCGGGGGGGTCCTCTGGCTACACCTTC. Translated, it gives CASSPGGSSGYTF. Full variable domain (missing parts from reference TRBV7-6 and TRBJ1-2): GAGVSQSPRYKVTKRGQDVALRCDPISGHVSLYWYRQALGQGPEFLTYFNYEAQQDKSGLPNDRFSAERPEGSISTLTIQRTEQRDSAMYRCASSPGGSSGYTFGSGTRLTVV.